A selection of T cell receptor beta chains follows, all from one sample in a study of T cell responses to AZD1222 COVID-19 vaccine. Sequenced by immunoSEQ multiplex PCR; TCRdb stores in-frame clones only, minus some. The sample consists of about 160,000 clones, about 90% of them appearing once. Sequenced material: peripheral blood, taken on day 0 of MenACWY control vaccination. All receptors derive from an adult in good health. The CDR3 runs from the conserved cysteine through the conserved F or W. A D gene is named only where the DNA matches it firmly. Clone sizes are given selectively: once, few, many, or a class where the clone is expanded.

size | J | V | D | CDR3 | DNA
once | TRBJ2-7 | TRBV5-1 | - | CASGGGSAYEQYF | TGCGCCAGCGGAGGTGGGAGCGCCTACGAGCAGTACTTC
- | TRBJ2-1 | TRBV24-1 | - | CATSDRGPDEQFF | TGTGCCACCAGTGACAGGGGACCAGACGAGCAGTTCTTC
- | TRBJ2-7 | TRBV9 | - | CASSDGTSYEQYF | TGTGCCAGTAGCGACGGAACCTCCTACGAGCAGTACTTC
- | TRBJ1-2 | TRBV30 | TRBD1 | CAWGTGANYGYTF | TGTGCCTGGGGAACAGGGGCTAACTATGGCTACACCTTC
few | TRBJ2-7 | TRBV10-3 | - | CATGHQSYEQYF | TGTGCCACCGGCCACCAATCCTACGAGCAGTACTTC
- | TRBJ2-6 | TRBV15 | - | CATSRDIPLLTF | TGTGCCACCAGCAGAGATATCCCGCTCCTGACTTTC
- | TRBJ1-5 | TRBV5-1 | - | CASSVTGGNQPQHF | TGCGCCAGCAGCGTTACGGGGGGCAATCAGCCCCAGCATTTT
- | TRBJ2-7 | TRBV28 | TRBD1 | CASLRQGSYEQYF | TGTGCCAGCCTTAGACAGGGCTCCTACGAGCAGTACTTC
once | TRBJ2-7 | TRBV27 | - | CASTPFGYGGEQYF | TGTGCCAGCACCCCTTTCGGCTATGGGGGCGAGCAGTACTTC
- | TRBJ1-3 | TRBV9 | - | CASSDWGLSGNTIYF | TGTGCCAGCAGCGACTGGGGCCTGTCTGGAAACACCATATATTTT
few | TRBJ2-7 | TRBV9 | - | CASSVGGQINEQYF | TGTGCCAGCAGCGTAGGGGGGCAAATTAACGAGCAGTACTTC
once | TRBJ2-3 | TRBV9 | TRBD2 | CASSSLLAGGTDTQYF | TGTGCCAGCAGCTCTCTACTAGCGGGAGGGACAGATACGCAGTATTTT
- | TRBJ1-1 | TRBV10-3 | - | CAIKGLGNTEAFF | TGTGCCATCAAAGGGCTTGGTAACACTGAAGCTTTCTTT
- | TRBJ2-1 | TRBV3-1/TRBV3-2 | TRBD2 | CASSRLAGVINEQFF | TGTGCCAGCAGCCGACTAGCGGGAGTGATAAATGAGCAGTTCTTC
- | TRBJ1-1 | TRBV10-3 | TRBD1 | CAIRTGSYTEAFF | TGTGCCATCAGGACAGGGTCGTACACTGAAGCTTTCTTT
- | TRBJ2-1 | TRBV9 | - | CASSVGAGSYNEQFF | TGTGCCAGCAGCGTCGGGGCCGGCTCCTACAATGAGCAGTTCTTC
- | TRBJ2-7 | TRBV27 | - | CASSLFPFGSASYEQYF | TGTGCCAGCAGTTTATTTCCCTTTGGTAGCGCTTCCTACGAGCAGTACTTC
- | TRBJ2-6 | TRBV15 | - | CATSRDTNVLTF | TGTGCCACCAGCAGAGATACCAACGTCCTGACTTTC
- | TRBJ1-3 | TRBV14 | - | CASSQEGRAYGNTIYF | TGTGCCAGCAGCCAAGAGGGCAGGGCTTATGGAAACACCATATATTTT
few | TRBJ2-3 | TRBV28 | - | CASSQASVTDTQYF | TGTGCCAGCAGTCAGGCCAGCGTAACAGATACGCAGTATTTT
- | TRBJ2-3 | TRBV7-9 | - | CASSPGPPYTQYF | TGTGCCAGCAGCCCCGGTCCCCCCTATACGCAGTATTTT
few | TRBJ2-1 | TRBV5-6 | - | CASSWPGRTTNEQFF | TGTGCCAGCAGCTGGCCGGGACGGACCACCAATGAGCAGTTCTTC
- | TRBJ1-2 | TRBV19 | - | CASSSQGRDYGYTF | TGTGCCAGTAGTTCTCAGGGGAGGGACTATGGCTACACCTTC